The clone carrying this T cell receptor beta chain was recorded at least ten times. The sample is drawn from a study of regulatory T cells in long-lasting Graves disease. Stated time point: persistent/refractory GD, antithyroid drugs over 5 years with positive TRAb. Extracted PBMC RNA gave rise to the TCR library. From germline, CDR1 is MNHEY and CDR2 SMNVEV (reference sequence). V shed 5 bases and J 4 bases; nucleotides not matched to a gene: 10. The CDR3 has 15 residues. CDR3 regions were amplified by Arm-PCR using iRepertoire HTBI primers to build TCR beta libraries. Via MiXCR, TCRdb re-called the multiplex PCR reads, giving one row per CDR3 protein. The table has some 330,000 distinct CDR3 sequences, roughly 25% seen once.

The sequencing here drew on peripheral blood mononuclear cells (PBMCs), taken when the disease was refractory, from a patient treated with antithyroid drugs. The rearrangement joins TRBV27 to TRBJ2-5; 7 bases map to TRBD1. This receptor was obtained from a woman between 40 and 55 years old with Graves disease. The CDR3 sequence is CASSQTRQGGETQYF. The CDR3 DNA sequence: TGTGCCAGCAGTCAAACCCGACAGGGCGGAGAGACCCAGTACTTC.